One and the same sample provided the 29 T cell receptor beta chains below, sequenced in a study of shared clonotypes between healthy human individuals. TCRdb's copy holds only in-frame clones and misses some; the assay was immunoSEQ multiplex PCR. The table has approximately 600,000 clones, roughly 95% seen once; the top ten hold 0.11%. Naive CD8 cells were CD45RO-negative, positively selected for CCR7, excluding terminally differentiated effector memory CD45RA+ cells. Source material: naive CD8+ T cells sorted from blood. The origin of the receptors is a woman aged 25-40 years in good health.

The V and J genes are TRBV7-9 and TRBJ2-3, with no clear D. Germline V gives CDR1 SEHNR, CDR2 FQNEAQ (reference sequence). Deletions cut 5 bases from V and 2 bases from J, with 8 bases between. The CDR3 is 13 amino acids. CDR3 sequence reads: CASSPWTTDTQYF. CDR3 coding DNA: TGTGCCAGCAGCCCCTGGACCACAGATACGCAGTATTTT. Full variable domain (missing parts from reference TRBV7-9 and TRBJ2-3): DTGVSQNPRHKITKRGQNVTFRCDPISEHNRLYWYRQTLGQGPEFLTYFQNEAQLEKSRLLSDRFSAERPKGSFSTLEIQRTEQGDSAMYLCASSPWTTDTQYFGPGTRLTVL.

To note about this clone: The same CDR3 also results from other DNA sequences found in this sample. The chain links TRBV5-1 to TRBJ1-1; tentatively, D is TRBD1 (5 bases). CDR1 is SGHRS, CDR2 YFSETQ, per germline. Between the trimmed V and J ends, which lost 0 bases and 4 bases, there was a span of 13 bases. The CDR3 spans 15 residues. The CDR3 region has the DNA TGCGCCAGCAGCTTGGCCGGGCAGGGAAGCACTGAAGCTTTCTTT. This gives the protein CASSLAGQGSTEAFF.

This clone was found a few times. The V call is TRBV27, the J call TRBJ2-1; weak D call: TRBD2 (5 bases). Germline CDR1 and CDR2: MNHEY and SMNVEV (reference sequence). The CDR3 extends over 15 amino acids. V was trimmed by 7 bases and J by 2 bases, leaving 15 bases between them. CDR3 coding DNA: TGTGCCAGCACCTCCGGGCTAGCAGCCTACAATGAGCAGTTCTTC. Translation gives CASTSGLAAYNEQFF.

The DNA of the CDR3 is TGTGCCAGCAGTTTGGAGGGGGGGGTCTACGAGCAGTACTTC. Translation gives CASSLEGGVYEQYF. The gene calls are TRBV27 and TRBJ2-7; tentatively, D is TRBD2 (7 bases). From germline, CDR1 is MNHEY and CDR2 SMNVEV (reference sequence). The V end was cut by 3 bases, the J end by 3 bases, with 12 bases between. The CDR3 consists of 14 residues.

This chain uses TRBV7-6 with TRBJ2-1; 7 nucleotides align to TRBD2. V gave up 4 bases and J gave up 3 bases; unmatched junction bases: 3. The CDR3 is made up of 14 amino acids. CDR1 and CDR2 (germline): SGHVS, FNYEAQ. CDR3 region: CASSSGLGYNEQFF. The CDR3, as DNA: TGTGCCAGCAGCTCTGGACTAGGCTACAATGAGCAGTTCTTC.

The chain links TRBV2 to TRBJ2-7, with a tentative D call TRBD2 (5 bases). The CDR3 runs to 14 residues. Germline V gene data show CDR1 as SNHLY and CDR2 as FYNNEI. V was clipped by 3 bases and J by 4 bases, with 13 bases between them. CDR3 region: CASSDVTGNYEQYF. DNA of the CDR3: TGTGCCAGCAGTGATGTGACGGGAAATTACGAGCAGTACTTC. Full variable domain (missing parts from reference TRBV2 and TRBJ2-7): EPEVTQTPSHQVTQMGQEVILRCVPISNHLYFYWYRQILGQKVEFLVSFYNNEISEKSEIFDDQFSVERPDGSNFTLKIRSTKLEDSAMYFCASSDVTGNYEQYFGPGTRLTVT.

This chain joins TRBV19 and TRBJ1-5; D ambiguous. The germline V gene has CDR1 LNHDA and CDR2 SQIVND (reference sequence). V was pared by 3 bases and J by 5 bases, with 8 bases between. This CDR3 comprises 13 residues. CDR3 amino acids: CASSIAGYQPQHF. CDR3 nucleotide sequence: TGTGCCAGTAGTATCGCCGGCTATCAGCCCCAGCATTTT.

The rearrangement joins TRBV5-1 to TRBJ2-3; 14 bases map to TRBD2. Germline CDR1 SGHRS, CDR2 YFSETQ. V was clipped by 4 bases and J by 5 bases; unmatched bases: 9. The CDR3 length is 17 residues. CDR3 sequence reads: CASSVPGLAGVGDTQYF. CDR3 DNA sequence: TGCGCCAGCAGCGTTCCGGGACTAGCGGGAGTTGGAGATACGCAGTATTTT.

This chain links TRBV11-2 with TRBJ2-4; D call uncertain. The CDR3 has 14 residues. CDR1 is SGHAT, CDR2 FQNNGV, per germline. V lost 5 bases, J lost 4 bases, and 12 bases lay in between. The CDR3 nucleotides read TGTGCCAGCAGCCCCTCCACAACAAAAAACATTCAGTACTTC. Protein sequence: CASSPSTTKNIQYF.

The chain joins TRBV27 to TRBJ2-3; no firm D call. The germline V gene encodes CDR1 MNHEY and CDR2 SMNVEV (reference sequence). Deletions cut 5 bases from V and 1 base from J, with 13 bases between. CDR3 length equals 15 residues. The CDR3 protein is CASSPPNGRTDTQYF. CDR3 DNA sequence: TGTGCCAGCAGTCCCCCCAACGGGCGCACAGATACGCAGTATTTT.

The table lists this clone with a count of one. V usage is TRBV6-5 and J usage is TRBJ2-6; TRBD1 matches at 7 bases. The germline CDR1 and CDR2 sequences are MNHEY and SVGAGI. This CDR3 has 14 amino acids. Trimming at V came to 10 bases and at J to 2 bases, leaving 5 bases not matched to a gene. This CDR3 is CATGQGAGANVLTF. The DNA for the CDR3 is TGTGCCACCGGGCAGGGGGCTGGGGCCAACGTCCTGACTTTC.

The J gene is TRBJ2-1, the V gene TRBV11-1, with D tentatively TRBD1 (6 bases). V lost 5 bases and J lost 0, with 14 bases in between. The CDR3 consists of 16 residues. Germline CDR1 and CDR2: SGHAT and FQDESV (reference sequence). CDR3 in DNA: TGTGCCAGCAGCAACCCCGGGACACTCTCCTACAATGAGCAGTTCTTC. Translation: CASSNPGTLSYNEQFF.

This clone was seen a handful of times. The rearrangement uses TRBV2 and TRBJ1-2; no reliable D call. Germline V lookup: CDR1 SNHLY, CDR2 FYNNEI. This CDR3 comprises 13 residues. The V and J ends lost 7 bases and 4 bases respectively, with 13 bases between them. DNA of the CDR3: TGTGCCAGCATACCCCAGGACCGCTATGGCTACACCTTC. Translating gives CASIPQDRYGYTF. Supplemented by reference TRBV2 and TRBJ1-2, the full variable domain reads EPEVTQTPSHQVTQMGQEVILRCVPISNHLYFYWYRQILGQKVEFLVSFYNNEISEKSEIFDDQFSVERPDGSNFTLKIRSTKLEDSAMYFCASIPQDRYGYTFGSGTRLTVV.

The chain joins TRBV21-1 to TRBJ2-7; the D call of TRBD1 is as the table states it, not checked on the DNA. TRBV21-1 is a listed pseudogene. The CDR3 spans 16 residues. The CDR3 bases are TGTGCCAGCAGCAAAGCGCCCGGGACAGGGGGCTACGAGCAGTACTTC. Translating it yields CASSKAPGTGGYEQYF.

The J gene is TRBJ1-2, the V gene TRBV27; possibly TRBD1 for D (6 bases). The CDR3 spans 14 residues. V dropped 3 bases and J dropped 0 bases, with 8 bases sitting between them. CDR1 and CDR2 from the germline V gene are MNHEY and SMNVEV (reference sequence). This CDR3 reads CASSFRGANYGYTF. In nucleotides, the CDR3 is TGTGCCAGCAGTTTCAGGGGAGCTAACTATGGCTACACCTTC.

V is TRBV4-1 and J is TRBJ2-2, with 8 bases fitting TRBD2. V was clipped by 0 bases and J by 0 bases; unmatched bases: 9. Germline CDR1 is MGHRA and CDR2 is YSYEKL. CDR3 length: 19 residues. As DNA, the CDR3 is TGCGCCAGCAGCCAAGATCTATGGCGGGAGGACGCGAACACCGGGGAGCTGTTTTTT. Its protein is CASSQDLWREDANTGELFF.

The chain links TRBV5-5 to TRBJ1-2, with TRBD1 as a possible D gene (5 bases). The CDR3 covers 16 residues. With 5 bases removed from V and 8 bases from J, the gap between germline ends came to 25 bases. Germline V gene lookup returns CDR1 SGHKS and CDR2 YYEKEE (reference sequence). CDR3 coding DNA: TGTGCCAGCAGTTTTAACTCCAGGGCTCTCTATGTGGGCTACACCTTC. Its translation: CASSFNSRALYVGYTF.

The V gene is TRBV13, the J gene TRBJ2-3; D is undetermined. Germline loops: CDR1 PRHDT, CDR2 FYEKMQ (reference sequence). The V end was cut by 5 bases, the J end by 0 bases, with 15 bases between. The CDR3 is made up of 16 amino acids. The CDR3 protein is CASSATQRTSTDTQYF. The CDR3 bases are TGTGCCAGCAGCGCCACACAAAGAACTAGCACAGATACGCAGTATTTT.

This chain connects TRBV15 to TRBJ2-2; 8 nucleotides line up with TRBD2. Germline CDR1 and CDR2: LNHNV and YYDKDF (reference sequence). The CDR3 loop spans 18 amino acids. Trimming removed 0 bases from V and 0 bases from J; junction bases left unmatched: 6. The CDR3 region is CATSRDPGLESNTGELFF. CDR3 in DNA: TGTGCCACCAGCAGAGATCCGGGACTAGAGTCGAACACCGGGGAGCTGTTTTTT.

V usage is TRBV19 and J usage is TRBJ2-2, with TRBD2 identical over 10 bases. The CDR3 extends over 17 amino acids. Germline CDR1 LNHDA, CDR2 SQIVND (reference sequence). V gave up 3 bases and J gave up 6 bases; unmatched junction bases: 10. The CDR3 loop is CASSIASGSWLSGELFF. The DNA of the CDR3 is TGTGCCAGTAGTATCGCTAGCGGGAGTTGGTTGTCCGGGGAGCTGTTTTTT.

The CDR3 is CASTGADRPYEQYF. The CDR3 nucleotides read TGTGCCAGCACTGGGGCAGATAGACCCTACGAGCAGTACTTC. The rearrangement joins TRBV7-2 to TRBJ2-7; D might be TRBD1 (5 bases). This CDR3 has 14 residues. V lost 7 bases and J lost 2, with 15 bases in between. Germline values: CDR1 SGHTA, CDR2 FQGNSA.

Turning to this clone: Other DNA sequences in this sample translate to the same CDR3. The rearrangement uses TRBV5-1 and TRBJ2-1; D ambiguous. Germline V CDR1 and CDR2: SGHRS, YFSETQ. V was shortened by 2 bases and J by 0 bases, with 9 bases between the two germline ends. The CDR3 consists of 15 residues. Written as DNA, the CDR3 is TGCGCCAGCAGCTTTGGTGGCAGCTCCTACAATGAGCAGTTCTTC. Its translation is CASSFGGSSYNEQFF.

V is TRBV9 and J is TRBJ2-7; tentative D call: TRBD1 (6 bases). CDR3 length: 15 amino acids. Trimming pared 2 bases from V and 0 bases from J, leaving 12 bases between. CDR1 and CDR2 from the germline V gene are SGDLS and YYNGEE. The CDR3 spells CASSVTWDTSYEQYF. In nucleotides, the CDR3 is TGTGCCAGCAGCGTTACCTGGGACACCTCCTACGAGCAGTACTTC.

The CDR3 loop is CASSSPRGSAADKQFF. CDR3 DNA: TGTGCCAGCAGTTCCCCGAGGGGGAGCGCGGCGGATAAGCAGTTCTTC. The chain combines TRBV28 with TRBJ2-1; D perhaps matches TRBD1 (6 bases). This CDR3 comprises 16 residues. V lost 4 bases and J 11 bases, leaving 24 bases between the germline ends. CDR1 is MDHEN and CDR2 is SYDVKM in the germline V gene.

DNA of the CDR3: TGTGCCAGCAGTTTATTAGGGATCAACACTGAAGCTTTCTTT. This encodes CASSLLGINTEAFF. The chain uses TRBV27 and TRBJ1-1; D gene unclear. Trimming cost V 1 base and J 2 bases, with 8 bases left between them. This CDR3 is 14 amino acids long. The germline V gene has CDR1 MNHEY and CDR2 SMNVEV (reference sequence).

The J gene is TRBJ2-1, the V gene TRBV19; D is ambiguous. The V and J ends lost 2 bases and 0 bases respectively, with 14 bases between them. CDR3 length equals 17 residues. In germline, CDR1 is LNHDA, CDR2 SQIVND (reference sequence). The CDR3 sequence: CASSITPQVISYNEQFF. The CDR3 nucleotides read TGTGCCAGTAGTATAACTCCCCAGGTGATCTCCTACAATGAGCAGTTCTTC.

This chain connects TRBV6-6 to TRBJ2-2; 15 nucleotides agree with TRBD2. Germline V gene data show CDR1 as MNHNY and CDR2 as SVGAGI (reference sequence). V was pared by 4 bases and J by 6 bases, with 3 bases of the junction left unmatched. The CDR3 is 16 amino acids. The DNA for the CDR3 is TGTGCCAGCAGTTCGGGACTAGCGGGAGGTTCCGGGGAGCTGTTTTTT. Its translation is CASSSGLAGGSGELFF.

The J gene is TRBJ2-5, the V gene TRBV7-6, with D maybe TRBD2 (6 bases). V lost 7 bases to trimming and J lost 4 bases, with 16 bases between them. CDR1 is SGHVS and CDR2 is FNYEAQ in the germline V gene. The CDR3 covers 14 residues. The CDR3 DNA is TGTGCCAGCACCCTCTTGTTGGGACTAGAGACCCAGTACTTC. This codes for CASTLLLGLETQYF.

The chain carries TRBV9 and TRBJ1-4, with 11 bases aligning to TRBD1. CDR3 size: 16 residues. V was clipped by 4 bases and J by 7 bases; unmatched bases: 9. Looked up from germline, CDR1 is SGDLS and CDR2 is YYNGEE. The CDR3 region is CASSPGTGGQGEKLFF. The DNA for the CDR3 is TGTGCCAGCAGCCCCGGGACAGGGGGGCAGGGTGAAAAACTGTTTTTT.